This TCR beta chain derives from a study of T-cell memory formation after mild COVID-19. Turning to the study itself: Among the donors, TCR clusters were largely specific to each donor. General observations from the study: CD4+ contracting clones were mainly CM and EM; CD8+ ones, EMRA. Certain responding clones were present in pre-infection memory, suggesting participation of cross-reactive memory. A balance of CD4 and CD8 characterized clones contracting day 15 to 85, whereas later expanders leaned CD4+.

Germline V CDR1 and CDR2: MNHEY, SVGAGI. J lost 3 bases, V lost 6 bases, and 17 bases had no gene match. This CDR3 has 18 residues. TCRdb called the 5' RACE reads again in MiXCR, with one record for every CDR3 protein. Of more than 400,000 distinct CDR3 sequences listed, about 20% were seen once; the top ten hold 9% to 15%. In the case of this clonotype: The antigen is not known.

This sequence joins TRBV6-5 and TRBJ2-1; TRBD2 matches at 7 bases. Material for sequencing was PBMCs or a T cell subset sorted from them (not recorded which). The source of this sequence is an adult woman who had mild COVID-19 (a few samples of this study predate the infection). Cell type and time point are not known. CDR3 protein: CASSPSSGGGSFYNEQFF. As DNA, the CDR3 is TGTGCCAGCAGCCCATCTAGTGGAGGCGGGAGTTTCTACAATGAGCAGTTCTTC.